A single sample gave rise to the 17 T cell receptor beta chains below, sequenced in a study of shared clonotypes between healthy human individuals. Clones were sequenced by immunoSEQ multiplex PCR, and TCRdb holds only the in-frame ones, with some missing. The table shows about 2.3 million clones, with over 90% occurring only once. Material: naive CD4+ T cells from PBMCs. Subset given: CD45RA+ positively selected. The source of these receptors is a man aged 18 to 29 in good health. Some clones in this sample may be carry-over from other donors' samples.

The V gene is TRBV7-2, the J gene TRBJ2-7; D perhaps matches TRBD2 (6 bases). Per germline, CDR1 SGHTA and CDR2 FQGNSA. This CDR3 has 15 residues. Trimming took 1 base from V and 3 from J, leaving 13 bases between them. The CDR3 spells CASSLGPVGGYEQYF. DNA of the CDR3: TGTGCCAGCAGCTTAGGACCCGTCGGGGGCTACGAGCAGTACTTC.

The J gene is TRBJ1-1, the V gene TRBV28, with D tentatively TRBD1 (6 bases). Germline CDR1 is MDHEN and CDR2 is SYDVKM. Trimming removed 6 bases from V and 8 bases from J, with 10 bases in between. This CDR3 contains 11 residues. This chain's CDR3 is CASRLTGEAFF. CDR3 sequence (DNA): TGTGCCAGCAGGTTAACAGGGGAAGCTTTCTTT.

V usage is TRBV4-3 and J usage is TRBJ1-1, with D hard to call. CDR1 and CDR2 from the germline V gene are LGHNA and YSLEER. V lost 3 bases and J lost 7, with 15 bases in between. The CDR3 extends over 14 amino acids. CDR3 coding DNA: TGCGCCAGCAGCCAGGAGGGTAGGGCCCGTGAAGCTTTCTTT. Translation: CASSQEGRAREAFF.

The chain employs TRBV6-5 and TRBJ2-7; a possible D gene is TRBD1 (5 bases). V was clipped by 0 bases and J by 5 bases, with 11 bases between them. The CDR3 extends over 14 amino acids. Germline CDR1 is MNHEY and CDR2 is SVGAGI. CDR3 residues: CASSYSQGRNEQYF. As DNA, the CDR3 is TGTGCCAGCAGTTACTCCCAGGGTCGTAACGAGCAGTACTTC.

The V gene is TRBV7-2, the J gene TRBJ2-3; TRBD2 matches 8 bases. The CDR3 covers 14 residues. The V gene's germline CDR1 is SGHTA and CDR2 FQGNSA. V lost 3 bases, J lost 5 bases, and 4 bases stayed unmatched. The CDR3 protein is CASSFSSGRDTQYF. CDR3 sequence (DNA): TGTGCCAGCAGCTTCTCCAGCGGGAGAGATACGCAGTATTTT.

The rearrangement uses TRBV28 and TRBJ2-7; D gene uncertain. The CDR3 sequence is 14 residues long. Between the trimmed V and J ends, which lost 2 bases and 4 bases, there was a span of 12 bases. Germline CDR1 MDHEN, CDR2 SYDVKM. The CDR3 bases are TGTGCCAGCAGTTTAAGTGACATGAGGTACGAGCAGTACTTC. This codes for CASSLSDMRYEQYF.

The chain recombines TRBV6-5 with TRBJ2-1; TRBD1 matches at 9 bases. V dropped 4 bases and J dropped 9; count of bases not matched to a gene: 7. Germline values: CDR1 MNHEY, CDR2 SVGAGI. CDR3 length: 14 residues. The CDR3 nucleotides are TGTGCCAGCAGTTCCACCACAGGGGGCAGTGAGCAGTTCTTC. Its translation: CASSSTTGGSEQFF.

V gene TRBV5-1 combines with J gene TRBJ2-3; D ambiguous. CDR1 and CDR2 (germline): SGHRS, YFSETQ. The CDR3 spans 13 residues. Deletions cut 4 bases from V and 4 bases from J, with 10 bases between. The CDR3 sequence is CASSQEKSDTQYF. In nucleotides, the CDR3 is TGCGCCAGCAGCCAGGAGAAGTCAGATACGCAGTATTTT. Filled out from reference TRBV5-1 and TRBJ2-3, the complete variable domain reads KAGVTQTPRYLIKTRGQQVTLSCSPISGHRSVSWYQQTPGQGLQFLFEYFSETQRNKGNFPGRFSGRQFSNSRSEMNVSTLELGDSALYLCASSQEKSDTQYFGPGTRLTVL.

Remarks on this clone: The same CDR3 arises from other DNA sequences in this sample as well. The chain combines TRBV18 with TRBJ1-5; tentative D call: TRBD1 (5 bases). Trimming stripped 2 bases from V and 0 bases from J, with 5 bases between. CDR3 length equals 14 residues. The germline V gene encodes CDR1 KGHSH and CDR2 LQKENI. In nucleotides, the CDR3 is TGTGCCAGCTCACCAGGGACTAGCAATCAGCCCCAGCATTTT. Residues: CASSPGTSNQPQHF.

This sequence joins TRBV29-1 and TRBJ2-3; 10 positions agree with TRBD1. V gave up 7 bases and J gave up 0 bases; unmatched junction bases: 4. The CDR3 is 14 amino acids. The germline CDR1 and CDR2 sequences are SQVTM and ANQGSEA. The CDR3 DNA follows: TGCAGCGCTGGGGGACAGGGGAGCACAGATACGCAGTATTTT. Protein: CSAGGQGSTDTQYF.

The chain has TRBV28 and TRBJ2-7, with TRBD1 matching over 10 bases. Trimming took 6 bases from V and 0 from J; bases not matched to a gene: 5. The CDR3 consists of 15 residues. Germline CDR1 reads MDHEN; CDR2 reads SYDVKM. CDR3 loop: CASRTDRGRSYEQYF. CDR3 DNA sequence: TGTGCCAGCAGGACAGACAGGGGGCGCTCCTACGAGCAGTACTTC.

The chain has TRBV9 and TRBJ1-2; D unresolved. The CDR3 has 13 amino acids. CDR1 and CDR2 from the germline V gene are SGDLS and YYNGEE. V lost 1 base to trimming and J lost 3 bases, with 7 bases between them. The CDR3 DNA reads TGTGCCAGCAGCGTACTCGGGGACTATGGCTACACCTTC. Translated: CASSVLGDYGYTF. The full variable domain, in which reference TRBV9 and TRBJ1-2 provide the parts outside the CDR3, is DSGVTQTPKHLITATGQRVTLRCSPRSGDLSVYWYQQSLDQGLQFLIQYYNGEERAKGNILERFSAQQFPDLHSELNLSSLELGDSALYFCASSVLGDYGYTFGSGTRLTVV.

V gene TRBV18 combines with J gene TRBJ1-5; D perhaps matches TRBD1 (5 bases). This CDR3 spans 15 amino acids. V lost 3 bases and J lost 3, with 12 bases in between. The germline V gene has CDR1 KGHSH and CDR2 LQKENI. CDR3 protein: CASSPTDSINQPQHF. In nucleotides, the CDR3 is TGTGCCAGCTCACCGACCGACAGTATCAATCAGCCCCAGCATTTT.

The chain couples TRBV2 to TRBJ2-2; D perhaps matches TRBD1 (6 bases). Trimming left V 9 bases short and J 1 base short, with 21 bases between. There are 17 residues in the CDR3. CDR1 is SNHLY and CDR2 is FYNNEI in the germline V gene. CDR3 nucleotide sequence: TGTGCCAGTAGGCACCCGACAGGTGGAGGGAACACCGGGGAGCTGTTTTTT. This codes for CASRHPTGGGNTGELFF.

V is TRBV6-1 and J is TRBJ2-1; no clear D gene. V was trimmed by 9 bases and J by 5 bases, leaving 17 bases between them. This CDR3 comprises 14 residues. CDR1 is MNHNS and CDR2 is SASEGT in the germline V gene. The chain's CDR3 is CASKPDNRNNEQFF. The DNA for the CDR3 is TGTGCCAGTAAGCCCGACAACCGTAACAATGAGCAGTTCTTC.

In its sample, this clone was seen once. The rearrangement uses TRBV28 and TRBJ1-3; D ambiguous. Germline-derived CDR1 and CDR2 are MDHEN and SYDVKM. The CDR3 covers 14 residues. V lost 6 bases, J lost 5 bases, and 14 bases lay in between. This CDR3 is CASSPRGIRNTIYF. CDR3 DNA sequence: TGTGCCAGCAGCCCGAGAGGAATCCGAAACACCATATATTTT.

The chain couples TRBV5-1 to TRBJ1-2; no reliable D call. CDR1 SGHRS and CDR2 YFSETQ come from the germline V gene. V was cut by 0 bases and J by 5 bases, with 14 bases left in between. CDR3 length: 15 residues. In DNA, the CDR3 is TGCGCCAGCAGCTTGGCCTCGGCACCAACTTATGGCTACACCTTC. Protein sequence: CASSLASAPTYGYTF. Together with reference TRBV5-1 and TRBJ1-2, the CDR3 gives the full variable domain: KAGVTQTPRYLIKTRGQQVTLSCSPISGHRSVSWYQQTPGQGLQFLFEYFSETQRNKGNFPGRFSGRQFSNSRSEMNVSTLELGDSALYLCASSLASAPTYGYTFGSGTRLTVV.